The entry that follows covers one T cell receptor (beta chain) sequence. This clone was detected only a few times. Its antigen is currently not known. The record has no base qualities; no much larger clone is one base away. Using the deep immunoSEQ assay, multiplex PCR amplified TCR CDR3 regions from genomic DNA. Extracted genomic DNA from each cell subset was distributed evenly across all wells of several immunoSEQ 96-well plates, and each plate was treated as a replicate. For sorted subsets, approximately 210 ng of genomic DNA, equivalent to 25,000 to 30,000 T cell genomes, went into each replicate PCR. Purified libraries were quantified with a Qubit 3.0 fluorometer, sized on a Bioanalyzer 2100, and re-quantified with the KAPA Library Quantification kit. Every immunoSEQ 96-well plate was sequenced on a dedicated single-read 150-cycle Illumina NextSeq 550 flow cell. The authors' pipeline ran thus. Because the immunoSEQ output held only junctional sequences and lacked quality scores, the filtering could not match the filtering applied to full-length reads. To assign V/J genes and CDR3, sequences were annotated using PyIR, a Python wrapper for IgBLAST v1.9, with IMGT germline references. Reads with weak V/J assignments (E-value above 1e-6), missing CDR3, stop codons, out-of-frame junctions, or ambiguous translated residues were removed. V3J clonotypes were defined as sequences sharing an identical inferred V gene, J gene, and CDR3 amino acid sequence. The percentage overlap between two repertoires was calculated by dividing the number of shared unique clonotypes by the size of the smaller repertoire. Richness of each repertoire was evaluated using RTK rarefaction, the Chao1 estimator, and Recon v2.1 estimates of unobserved clonotypes. For all TCRbeta clonotypes obtained by the gDNA method from several donors, generation probabilities were computed with OLGA. TCRdb stores this immuneACCESS table with in-frame sequences only. Part of the clones is absent; in the studies checked, under half of the shortfall reflects unresolved V genes, and no reason is known for the rest. V and J calls and clone size are those listed in that table; D and trimming were worked out from the DNA. This sample lists millions of clones; approximately 90% were detected once. Around 0.14% of the sample belongs to the ten largest clones.

This sample is drawn from a study of shared clonotypes between healthy human individuals (dated by TCRdb to the early 2020s). Background on the whole study: The cohort comprised two women and a few men aged 18 to 49 years. Each donor's leukapheresis produced roughly between about 0.9 and 9.5 billion PBMCs. Libraries were prepared and TCR repertoires were sequenced by different laboratories using diverse techniques, in order to increase sequencing depth and limit assay-specific biases. Per donor, three plates each were used for CD4 naive and CD4 memory, two for CD8 naive, and one for CD8 memory. The study deeply sequenced blood TCR repertoires of about five healthy adults to estimate repertoire size and the extent of clonotype sharing between individuals. The research as a whole found: Because the study included only a small number of donors, the genetic and exposure-history diversity represented was limited. When several donors were compared, the shared fraction of clonotypes was 5% to 6.5% for naive CD4, 3.5% for naive CD8, 2% to 2.5% for memory CD4, and approximately 0.4% for memory CD8. Incomplete sequencing was indicated by rarefaction of sorted-subset datasets, despite the large sequencing depth. Naive subsets generally had larger estimated clonotype richness than memory subsets did. Pairwise subsampling led to the expectation that sequencing depth would affect the degree of clonotype sharing among donors. Compared with non-shared clonotypes, the clonotypes found in all four sorted-subset donors had higher generation probabilities. Sampling was limited to blood, and TCR repertoires in tissue likely differ from TCR repertoires in blood.

Healthy HIV-negative adults with no recently reported acute infections or vaccinations were included as donors. All donors were Caucasian adults living in Nashville, Tennessee, USA. CD4+ T cells were enriched by magnetic negative selection; naive cells were then positively selected on CD45RA, and the negative fraction formed the memory subset. Blood was collected by leukapheresis, and PBMCs were isolated by Ficoll-Histopaque density gradient centrifugation and then cryopreserved in liquid nitrogen vapor phase. Purity and quantity of every magnetically sorted T cell population were checked by analytical flow cytometry. Genomic DNA was isolated from each sorted fraction and quantified by UV absorbance on a Nanodrop 2000c. The CDR1 and CDR2 encoded by the germline V gene are MGHRA and YSYEKL. Cut back by 1 base and 3 bases, the V and J ends lie 13 bases apart. From its cysteine to its phenylalanine, the CDR3 spans 15 amino acids. Only CDR3 DNA remains: 45 bases, in frame from the first base.

The sequence derives from a man aged 18 to 30 in good health. Sequenced input: naive CD4+ T cells sorted from blood. The meaning of the sample's cell subset or site label: CD45RA+ positively selected. Recombination linked TRBV4-1 to TRBJ2-7, with the D gene too uncertain to name. DNA sequence: TGCGCCAGCAGCCAAGCGGGCGTCCTCGTCTACGAGCAGTACTTC. Its translation reads: CASSQAGVLVYEQYF.